This T cell receptor beta chain was found in a study of T-cell memory formation after mild COVID-19. In this sample, this clonotype turned up many times. TCRdb itself ran the 5' RACE reads through MiXCR, one entry per CDR3 protein. The sample contains 500,000 to 650,000 distinct CDR3 sequences, about a fifth of which appear only once. Trimming took 6 bases from V and 2 from J, leaving 12 bases between them. Looked up from germline, CDR1 is SGHTA and CDR2 is FQGNSA. The CDR3 length is 14 residues. The sample consisted of PBMCs or a T cell subset sorted from them (not recorded which). The chain is built from TRBV7-2 and TRBJ2-3; D may be TRBD2 (7 bases). This receptor was obtained from an adult woman who had mild COVID-19 (a few samples of this study predate the infection). Cell type and time point are not known. The CDR3: CASSRGGPTDTQYF. The CDR3 DNA follows: TGTGCCAGCAGTAGGGGGGGACCCACAGATACGCAGTATTTT.